The clone carrying this T cell receptor (beta chain) occurred many times. Other DNA sequences within the sample encode an identical CDR3. Cohort placement rested on clinical history that participants reported themselves. The data are from a study of blood T cell repertoires in COVID-19. How the authors handled the data: Estimation of nucleated cell counts was performed using reference gene primer amplification. Only in-frame clones appear in the TCRdb table, and some are missing; sequencing was by immunoSEQ multiplex PCR. The DNA gave D and trimming, while V, J and clone size come from that table. The data contain fewer than 250,000 clones, around 87% of them singletons. The V gene lost 0 bases and the J gene lost 0 bases, with 6 bases spanning the gap. This CDR3 region has 15 residues. From germline, CDR1 is MRHNA and CDR2 SNTAGT.

This sequence was found in a man aged 25-40 years in a cohort exposed to, infected with or recovered from COVID-19 (not recorded which). The source material was PBMCs or T cells enriched from blood (not recorded which). The chain combines TRBV6-4 with TRBJ2-1; tentative D call: TRBD2 (6 bases). The CDR3 region has the DNA TGTGCCAGCAGTGACTCTAGCGGCTCCTACAATGAGCAGTTCTTC. This codes for CASSDSSGSYNEQFF.